Listed below are T cell receptor beta chains from one sample, sequenced in a study of blood T cell repertoires in COVID-19. The table came from immunoSEQ multiplex PCR; TCRdb's copy has only in-frame clones and leaves some out. The sample consists of tens of thousands of clones, roughly 80% of them appearing once. Sequenced material: peripheral blood. All receptors derive from a man between 60 and 70 years old in a cohort sampled during active COVID-19. CDR3s include the opening cysteine and the closing phenylalanine or tryptophan. D genes are given only for firm matches. For some rows the clone size is stated as once, few or many, or as a class when expanded; others skip it.

V gene,clone size,D gene,J gene,CDR3 DNA,CDR3 protein
TRBV12-5,.,TRBD1,TRBJ2-5,TGTGCTAGTGGTTTGGTAATGGGACAGCAAGAGACCCAGTACTTC,CASGLVMGQQETQYF
TRBV12-3/TRBV12-4,.,.,TRBJ1-1,TGTGCCAGCAGTTTAGAAGGGAGAGCTGAAGCTTTCTTT,CASSLEGRAEAFF
TRBV6-5,.,TRBD1,TRBJ2-7,TGTGCCAGCAGTTTAGGGCCGGACAGGGGGCTCGAGCAGTACTTC,CASSLGPDRGLEQYF
TRBV2,.,TRBD1,TRBJ2-1,TGTGCCAGCAGGAGTGAGGGGACAGTCTCCTACAATGAGCAGTTCTTC,CASRSEGTVSYNEQFF
TRBV18,.,.,TRBJ2-5,TGTGCCAGCTCACGAAGCAGGGCTCAAGAGACCCAGTACTTC,CASSRSRAQETQYF
TRBV28,.,.,TRBJ2-7,TGTGCCAGCAGTTTAGGAGCCCTCTACGAGCAGTACTTC,CASSLGALYEQYF
TRBV27,.,TRBD2,TRBJ2-4,TGTGCCAGCAGCCCCCGCGGGGGGGGAAACATTCAGTACTTC,CASSPRGGGNIQYF
TRBV10-3,.,.,TRBJ2-5,TGTGCCATCAGTGAGCGGGGGAGAGGGGAAGAGACCCAGTACTTC,CAISERGRGEETQYF
TRBV12-3/TRBV12-4,.,.,TRBJ2-3,TGTGCCAGCAGAACGACTGCCCTGGATACGCAGTATTTT,CASRTTALDTQYF
TRBV5-4,.,TRBD2,TRBJ2-1,TGTGCCAGCAGCTCCCCTAGCGGGGCCAGCTCCTACAATGAGCAGTTCTTC,CASSSPSGASSYNEQFF
TRBV28,few,.,TRBJ1-5,TGTGCCAGCAGTCCCGGACAATCCCAGCATTTT,CASSPGQSQHF
TRBV6-5,few,.,TRBJ1-1,TGTGCCAGCGAGTCGACAGTATACACTGAAGCTTTCTTT,CASESTVYTEAFF
TRBV27,.,.,TRBJ2-7,TGTGCCAGCAGATACCCAGGGTCGGACCAGCAGTACTTC,CASRYPGSDQQYF
TRBV27,.,TRBD1,TRBJ2-7,TGTGCCAGCAGTGTACAGGGGAACGAGCAGTACTTC,CASSVQGNEQYF
TRBV5-1,.,TRBD1,TRBJ1-3,TGCGCCAGCAGCTTGGACAGGGGAACTGGAAACACCATATATTTT,CASSLDRGTGNTIYF
TRBV2,.,TRBD2,TRBJ2-3,TGTGCCAGCAGTGACCCTAGCGGGGGTAGAGATACGCAGTATTTT,CASSDPSGGRDTQYF
TRBV20-1,.,.,TRBJ1-2,TGCAGTGCTTCAACAGAGGGCTACACCTTC,CSASTEGYTF
TRBV28,.,TRBD2,TRBJ2-1,TGTGCCACTACTCTAGCGGGGTACAATGAGCAGTTCTTC,CATTLAGYNEQFF